This paragraph reports one TCR beta chain. This specimen comes from a study of blood T cell repertoires in COVID-19. Measured with immunoSEQ multiplex PCR; TCRdb has only the in-frame clones, and not every one. The sample has about 240,000 clones, approximately 78% seen once. V was trimmed by 0 bases and J by 4 bases, leaving 12 bases between them. Germline lookup yields CDR1 LGHDT and CDR2 YNNKEL (reference sequence). This CDR3 spans 15 amino acids. The sequence derives from a woman younger than 30 with acute or convalescent COVID-19. Sequences were obtained from peripheral blood. The chain has TRBV3-1 (or the pseudogene TRBV3-2) and TRBJ2-5; no reliable D call. The DNA for the CDR3 is TGTGCCAGCAGCCAAGATCTTAACAGACGAGAGACCCAGTACTTC. Translation gives CASSQDLNRRETQYF.